The 19 T cell receptor beta chains below were found in one sample sequenced in a study of preoperative IRX-2 immunotherapy in early breast cancer. Treatment meaning: preoperative locoregional IRX-2 cytokine immunotherapy. Sequencing used immunoSEQ multiplex PCR; TCRdb keeps in-frame clones, though not all of them. Here the sample spans more than 50,000 clones, approximately 93% being singletons. This material was obtained from a patient treated with IRX-2 immunotherapy. The receptors derive from a human donor with breast cancer.

The V call is TRBV28, the J call TRBJ2-1; 10 nucleotides agree with TRBD2. The V and J ends lost 6 bases and 2 bases, in that order; junction bases with no gene match: 4. Germline V gene lookup returns CDR1 MDHEN and CDR2 SYDVKM. The CDR3 has 15 residues. The CDR3 region is CASSPSGSPYNEQFF. The CDR3 coding sequence is TGTGCCAGCAGCCCTAGCGGGAGTCCCTACAATGAGCAGTTCTTC.

The J gene is TRBJ2-7, the V gene TRBV5-4; 9 bases agree with TRBD1. Germline values: CDR1 SGHNT, CDR2 YYREEE (reference sequence). The CDR3 extends over 15 amino acids. V gave up 3 bases and J gave up 5 bases; unmatched junction bases: 9. The CDR3 DNA reads TGTGCCAGCAGCTCGGCCGGGACAGGGATGCACGAGCAGTACTTC. Encoded protein: CASSSAGTGMHEQYF.

The rearrangement uses TRBV13 and TRBJ2-7, with a possible D match to TRBD2 (5 bases). With 3 bases removed from V and 6 bases from J, the gap between germline ends came to 12 bases. This CDR3 is 13 amino acids long. Germline CDR1 PRHDT, CDR2 FYEKMQ (reference sequence). CDR3 in DNA: TGTGCCAGCAGCTTCCCAGGAGGAGCCGAGCAGTACTTC. Its translation: CASSFPGGAEQYF.

The chain links TRBV4-1 to TRBJ1-2, with 7 bases that match TRBD1. Losses at the gene ends were 5 bases for V and 4 bases for J; bases not matched to a gene: 13. Germline CDR1 reads MGHRA; CDR2 reads YSYEKL. The CDR3 is made up of 16 amino acids. For the CDR3, the DNA is TGCGCCAGCAGCGCCGGACAGGCCCCTCGGGGCTATGGCTACACCTTC. Translated, it gives CASSAGQAPRGYGYTF.

The sample holds one count of this clone. The chain joins TRBV11-2 to TRBJ1-1; D uncertain. Germline-derived CDR1 and CDR2 are SGHAT and FQNNGV. The germline V and J ends were trimmed by 6 bases and 10 bases, with 21 bases remaining between them. This CDR3 is built from 14 residues. The CDR3 bases are TGTGCCAGCAGTCGCCTTGAGGCCCAGGTGAGAGCTTTCTTT. It translates to CASSRLEAQVRAFF.

This clone occurred a few times. The V gene is TRBV27, the J gene TRBJ1-5, with D maybe TRBD1 (5 bases). V lost 3 bases, J lost 3 bases, and 12 bases lay in between. Germline V gene sequence: CDR1 MNHEY, CDR2 SMNVEV (reference sequence). The CDR3 contains 15 residues. As DNA, the CDR3 is TGTGCCAGCAGTTTGACAGCCATTAACAATCAGCCCCAGCATTTT. It translates to CASSLTAINNQPQHF.

V and J are TRBV20-1 and TRBJ2-5, with D hard to call. V was shortened by 3 bases and J by 5 bases, with 4 bases between the two germline ends. The CDR3 is 10 residues long. CDR1 and CDR2 from the germline V gene are DFQATT and SNEGSKA (reference sequence). CDR3 residues: CSARRETQYF. The CDR3 coding sequence is TGCAGTGCTAGGCGCGAGACCCAGTACTTC.

The chain joins TRBV5-4 to TRBJ2-1, with TRBD2 identical over 12 bases. The V gene's germline CDR1 is SGHNT and CDR2 YYREEE (reference sequence). This CDR3 contains 18 residues. Trimming removed 0 bases from V and 5 bases from J; junction bases left unmatched: 9. The CDR3 coding sequence is TGTGCCAGCAGCTTGGGCCGGACTAGCGGGATTGGGAACAATGAGCAGTTCTTC. Translating it yields CASSLGRTSGIGNNEQFF.

This chain connects TRBV9 to TRBJ2-7; D is unclear. Germline CDR1 is SGDLS and CDR2 is YYNGEE. V was pared by 2 bases and J by 3 bases, with 18 bases between. CDR3 length equals 16 residues. CDR3 sequence (DNA): TGTGCCAGCAGCGTGGGTTCTGGAGACGGTAACTACGAGCAGTACTTC. Its protein product is CASSVGSGDGNYEQYF.

The chain uses TRBV7-9 and TRBJ1-1, with a tentative D call TRBD1 (6 bases). The CDR3 covers 14 residues. Germline-derived CDR1 and CDR2 are SEHNR and FQNEAQ (reference sequence). V lost 6 bases and J 1 base, leaving 12 bases between the germline ends. The CDR3, as DNA: TGTGCCAGCAGGTGGGGGGCCCCGAACACTGAAGCTTTCTTT. Residues: CASRWGAPNTEAFF.

This chain connects TRBV7-2 to TRBJ2-1; D possibly corresponds to TRBD2 (5 bases). CDR3 length: 16 residues. CDR1 is SGHTA and CDR2 is FQGNSA in the germline V gene. V was pared by 4 bases and J by 0 bases, with 13 bases between. The CDR3, as DNA: TGTGCCAGCAGCTCGCGGACGGGAAGCTCCTACAATGAGCAGTTCTTC. It codes for CASSSRTGSSYNEQFF.

This chain connects TRBV7-2 to TRBJ2-1; the match to TRBD1 covers 7 bases. The CDR3 extends over 13 amino acids. Germline CDR1 is SGHTA and CDR2 is FQGNSA. The V segment lost 5 bases and the J segment 8 bases; nucleotides outside the gene matches: 6. The CDR3 loop reads CASSSRQGDEQFF. For the CDR3, the DNA is TGTGCCAGCAGCAGCCGACAGGGAGATGAGCAGTTCTTC.

The chain has TRBV5-8 and TRBJ1-1, with D hard to call. Trimming removed 4 bases from V and 9 bases from J, with 13 bases in between. The CDR3 is 12 residues long. Germline CDR1 SGHTS, CDR2 YDEGEE. The CDR3 DNA is TGTGCCAGCAGCCCCATGAGGCGACAAGCTTTCTTT. Protein product: CASSPMRRQAFF.

The chain employs TRBV4-2 and TRBJ2-1; D might be TRBD1 (6 bases). The CDR3 consists of 12 residues. CDR1 is LGHNA, CDR2 YNFKEQ, per germline. V was cut by 1 base and J by 10 bases, with 8 bases left in between. DNA of the CDR3: TGTGCCAGCAGCCAAGCGCAGGGGGAGCAGTTCTTC. Translated, it gives CASSQAQGEQFF.

The V gene is TRBV19, the J gene TRBJ2-5; D is unclear. CDR1 LNHDA and CDR2 SQIVND come from the germline V gene (reference sequence). V lost 5 bases to trimming and J lost 2 bases, with 6 bases between them. The CDR3 covers 12 residues. The CDR3 sequence is CASSVRQETQYF. The CDR3, as DNA: TGTGCCAGTAGTGTCAGACAAGAGACCCAGTACTTC. Drawing the rest from reference TRBV19 and TRBJ2-5, the complete variable domain is DGGITQSPKYLFRKEGQNVTLSCEQNLNHDAMYWYRQDPGQGLRLIYYSQIVNDFQKGDIAEGYSVSREKKESFPLTVTSAQKNPTAFYLCASSVRQETQYFGPGTRLLVL.

CDR3 sequence: CASSEGQSSYNEQFF. In nucleotides, the CDR3 is TGTGCCAGCAGCGAGGGACAGAGCTCCTACAATGAGCAGTTCTTC. J is TRBJ2-1 and V is TRBV2; TRBD1 matches at 7 bases. The V gene's germline CDR1 is SNHLY and CDR2 FYNNEI. V was pared by 6 bases and J by 0 bases, with 5 bases of the junction left unmatched. The length of the CDR3 is 15 residues.

The chain links TRBV18 to TRBJ2-7; weak D call: TRBD2 (5 bases). This CDR3 spans 15 amino acids. The germline gives CDR1 KGHSH, CDR2 LQKENI. Trimming cost V 3 bases and J 7 bases, with 19 bases left between them. For the CDR3, the DNA is TGTGCCAGCTCACCGGGCGGGTTCCCGTGGTGGGAGCAGTACTTC. Translated: CASSPGGFPWWEQYF. The entire variable domain, with the rest obtained from reference TRBV18 and TRBJ2-7, is as follows: NAGVMQNPRHLVRRRGQEARLRCSPMKGHSHVYWYRQLPEEGLKFMVYLQKENIIDESGMPKERFSAEFPKEGPSILRIQQVVRGDSAAYFCASSPGGFPWWEQYFGPGTRLTVT.

The V gene is TRBV27, the J gene TRBJ1-5; the D gene is possibly TRBD1 (5 bases). This CDR3 contains 15 residues. Trimming pared 5 bases from V and 5 bases from J, leaving 16 bases between. From germline, CDR1 is MNHEY and CDR2 SMNVEV (reference sequence). In DNA form, the CDR3 reads TGTGCCAGCAGTCCGACAGTGTTGGGGGATCAGCCCCAGCATTTT. Encoded protein: CASSPTVLGDQPQHF.

This rearrangement joins TRBV5-5 to TRBJ1-1, with 7 bases matching TRBD1. After removal of 4 bases from V and 11 bases from J, the junction contained 17 bases not matched to a gene. Germline CDR1 and CDR2: SGHKS and YYEKEE (reference sequence). There are 15 residues in the CDR3. The CDR3 region is CASSRDRVGGKAAFF. The CDR3 DNA follows: TGTGCCAGCAGCAGAGACAGGGTGGGGGGAAAAGCCGCTTTCTTT.